This T cell receptor (beta chain) derives from a study of shared clonotypes between healthy human individuals (dated by TCRdb to 2020 to 2022). For the wider study: The cohort comprised two women and three men aged 18 to 49 years. For each donor, three plates each were used for CD4 naive and CD4 memory, two plates were used for CD8 naive, and one plate was used for CD8 memory. Blood TCR repertoires of about five healthy adults were deeply sequenced to estimate repertoire size and the extent of clonotype sharing between individuals. To increase sequencing depth and limit assay-specific biases, TCR repertoire library preparation and sequencing were carried out by different laboratories using diverse techniques. Between about 0.9 and 9 billion PBMCs per donor were obtained by leukapheresis. On the study overall, not on this receptor specifically: Based on pairwise subsampling, the degree of clonotype sharing among donors was expected to be affected by sequencing depth. Naive subsets generally had larger estimated clonotype richness than memory subsets. Compared with non-shared clonotypes, clonotypes shared by all four sorted-subset donors had higher generation probabilities. Sampling was restricted to blood, and TCR repertoires in tissues likely differ from the TCR repertoires found in blood. Even with the large sequencing depth, rarefaction of the sorted-subset datasets indicated that sequencing was incomplete. The small number of donors limited the genetic and exposure-history diversity represented. Across four donors, around 5% of naive CD4, approximately 3.6% of naive CD8, 2.3% of memory CD4, and approximately 0.42% of memory CD8 clonotypes were shared.

A remark on this clone: The antigen it recognizes is unknown. One base away there is no much larger clone; base qualities are not given.

There are 15 amino acids in the CDR3, from cysteine to phenylalanine inclusive. Just the 45-base CDR3 DNA is kept, in frame starting at base 1. Germline trimming: 3 bases from V, 7 bases from J; junction bases outside gene matches: 10. The germline V gene (reference sequence) specifies GTSNPN as CDR1 and SVGIG as CDR2. Using the deep immunoSEQ assay, TCR CDR3 regions were amplified from genomic DNA by multiplex PCR. For each cell subset, the extracted genomic DNA was distributed evenly across all wells of several immunoSEQ 96-well plates, and each plate served as one replicate. For sorted subsets, each replicate PCR was loaded with 200 to 250 ng genomic DNA, equivalent to 30,000 or so T cell genomes. Purified libraries were measured with a Qubit 3.0 fluorometer, size-checked on a Bioanalyzer 2100, and measured again with the KAPA Library Quantification kit. Every immunoSEQ 96-well plate was sequenced on a separate single-read 150-cycle Illumina NextSeq 550 flow cell. The authors' analysis ran thus. Because the immunoSEQ output held only junctional sequences and lacked quality scores, the filtering could not match the filtering applied to full-length reads. To assign V/J genes and CDR3, sequences were annotated against IMGT germline references using PyIR, a Python wrapper for IgBLAST v1.9. Reads were filtered out if the reads had weak V/J assignments (E-value above 1e-6), no CDR3, stop codons, out-of-frame junctions, or ambiguous translated residues. V3J clonotypes were defined as sequences sharing the same inferred V gene, J gene, and CDR3 amino acid sequence. The percentage overlap between two repertoires was calculated by dividing the number of shared unique clonotypes by the size of the smaller repertoire. RTK rarefaction, the Chao1 estimator, and Recon v2.1 estimates of unobserved clonotypes were used to assess repertoire richness. OLGA was used to compute generation probabilities for all TCRbeta clonotypes that the gDNA method yielded from a handful of donors. TCRdb's version of the immuneACCESS table is confined to in-frame rearrangements and falls short of the full clone set. An unresolved V gene accounts for under half of the shortfall where checked; the remainder is of unknown origin. V, J and clone size reflect that table, while D and trimming were determined from the DNA. This sample lists roughly 1,600,000 clones; 97% to 99% were detected once. Roughly 0.35% of the sample is held by the ten biggest clonotypes.

The donors were healthy, HIV-negative adults who had no recently reported acute infections or vaccinations. Only Caucasian adults living in Nashville, Tennessee, USA were represented among the donors. Magnetic negative selection was used to enrich CD4+ T cells, after which naive cells were positively selected on CD45RA and the negative fraction became the memory subset. Blood was obtained by leukapheresis, after which PBMCs were separated by Ficoll-Histopaque density gradient centrifugation and cryopreserved in liquid nitrogen vapor phase. Analytical flow cytometry was used to check the purity and quantity of each magnetically sorted T cell population. From each sorted fraction, genomic DNA was isolated and quantified by UV absorbance on a Nanodrop 2000c.

The TCR was taken from a man aged 25-40 years in good health. Sequencing input: naive CD4+ T cells sorted from blood. Explained via the paper, the cell subset or site label denotes: CD45RA+ positively selected. Recombination linked TRBV30 to TRBJ2-1; 9 nucleotides in the junction match TRBD1. The CDR3 has the sequence CAWSETGGARNEQFF. The DNA sequence follows: TGTGCCTGGAGCGAAACAGGGGGCGCGAGGAATGAGCAGTTCTTC.